This record covers a single T cell receptor beta chain. No antigen is known for it. This entry belongs to a study of T cell responses to AZD1222 COVID-19 vaccine. General study findings and limits: Distributed over spike, vaccine-associated CD4 TCRs predominated at 160-218 and 743-854. Scientists sampled the repertoires only once the peak T cell response had passed. Most donors were white British, females outnumbered males, and clonal diversity was possibly underestimated. When two AZD1222 doses had been given, Spike-specific TCR breadth and depth rose.

This CDR3 has 16 amino acids. V was clipped by 6 bases and J by 1 base, with 15 bases between them. Germline V lookup: CDR1 SEHNR, CDR2 FQNEAQ (reference sequence). Only in-frame clones appear in the TCRdb table, and some are missing; sequencing was by immunoSEQ multiplex PCR. This table has approximately 110,000 clones, roughly 88% appearing once. This receptor was identified in an adult in good health. V is TRBV7-9 and J is TRBJ1-4, with D perhaps TRBD1 (5 bases). The sequencing used peripheral blood, collected on day 0 of AZD1222 vaccination. The CDR3 spells CASRVGPSGTNEKLFF. For the CDR3, the DNA is TGTGCCAGCAGGGTGGGGCCCTCGGGAACTAATGAAAAACTGTTTTTT.